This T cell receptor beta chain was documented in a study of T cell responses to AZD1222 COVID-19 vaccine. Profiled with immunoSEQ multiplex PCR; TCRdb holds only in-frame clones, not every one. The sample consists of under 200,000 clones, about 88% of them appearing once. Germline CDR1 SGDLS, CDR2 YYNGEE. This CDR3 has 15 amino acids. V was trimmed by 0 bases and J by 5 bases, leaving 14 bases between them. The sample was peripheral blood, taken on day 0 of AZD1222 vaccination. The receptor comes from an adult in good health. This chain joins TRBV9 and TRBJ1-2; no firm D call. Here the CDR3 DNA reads TGTGCCAGCAGCGTAGACCCGGAAAACCCTTATGGCTACACCTTC. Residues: CASSVDPENPYGYTF.